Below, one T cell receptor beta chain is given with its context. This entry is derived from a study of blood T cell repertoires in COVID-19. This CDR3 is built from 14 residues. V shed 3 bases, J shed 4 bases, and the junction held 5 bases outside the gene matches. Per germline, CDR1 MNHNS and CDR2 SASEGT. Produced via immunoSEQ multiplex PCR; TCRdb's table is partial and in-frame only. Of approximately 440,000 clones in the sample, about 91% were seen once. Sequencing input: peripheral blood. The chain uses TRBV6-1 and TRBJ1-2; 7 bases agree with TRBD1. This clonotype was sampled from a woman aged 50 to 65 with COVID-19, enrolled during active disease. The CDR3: CASSDRQGSYGYTF. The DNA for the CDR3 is TGTGCCAGCAGTGACCGACAGGGAAGCTATGGCTACACCTTC.